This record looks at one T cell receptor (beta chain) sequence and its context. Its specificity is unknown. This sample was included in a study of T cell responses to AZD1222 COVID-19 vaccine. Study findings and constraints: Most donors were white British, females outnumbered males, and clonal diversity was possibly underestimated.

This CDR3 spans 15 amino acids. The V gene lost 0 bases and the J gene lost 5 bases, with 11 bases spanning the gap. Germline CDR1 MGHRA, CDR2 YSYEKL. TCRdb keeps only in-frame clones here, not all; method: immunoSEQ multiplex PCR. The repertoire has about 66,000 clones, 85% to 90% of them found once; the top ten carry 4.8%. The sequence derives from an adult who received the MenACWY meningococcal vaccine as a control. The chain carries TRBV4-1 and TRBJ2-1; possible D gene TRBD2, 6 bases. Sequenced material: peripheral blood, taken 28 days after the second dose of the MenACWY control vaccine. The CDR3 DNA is TGCGCCAGCAGCCAAGAGGAGGGCGGTCACAATGAGCAGTTCTTC. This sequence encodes CASSQEEGGHNEQFF.